The 4 T cell receptor beta chains below were found in one sample sequenced in a study of technical replicates of blood from a handful of donors. Libraries were prepared by immunoSEQ multiplex PCR; TCRdb keeps only in-frame clonotypes and omits some of them. The repertoire includes 100,000 or so clones, roughly 96% of them detected once, and about 0.36% sits in the top ten. Sample: T cells isolated from PBMCs. Every receptor here comes from a human donor in good health.

Only one count was recorded for this clone. The V and J genes are TRBV7-6 and TRBJ2-7; 14 bases map to TRBD2. CDR1 is SGHVS, CDR2 FNYEAQ, per germline. Trimming cost V 4 bases and J 7 bases; bases outside gene matches: 6. There are 15 residues in the CDR3. The CDR3 DNA follows: TGTGCCAGCAGCTCTGGGACTAGCGGGAGCGAGGAGCAGTACTTC. It codes for CASSSGTSGSEEQYF. The whole variable domain, remainder taken from reference TRBV7-6 and TRBJ2-7, is GAGVSQSPRYKVTKRGQDVALRCDPISGHVSLYWYRQALGQGPEFLTYFNYEAQQDKSGLPNDRFSAERPEGSISTLTIQRTEQRDSAMYRCASSSGTSGSEEQYFGPGTRLTVT.

This rearrangement joins TRBV28 to TRBJ1-1; TRBD1 is a possible D gene (5 bases). The CDR3 has 14 residues. Trimming pared 6 bases from V and 4 bases from J, leaving 15 bases between. Per the germline V gene, CDR1 is MDHEN and CDR2 is SYDVKM. The CDR3 bases are TGTGCCAGCAGCCTCCAGGGAGGGAGCACTGAAGCTTTCTTT. Amino acid sequence: CASSLQGGSTEAFF.

The chain employs TRBV6-5 and TRBJ1-5, with 8 bases identical to TRBD1. V was pared by 5 bases and J by 0 bases, with 3 bases of the junction left unmatched. This CDR3 region has 15 residues. From germline, CDR1 is MNHEY and CDR2 SVGAGI. The CDR3 here is CASSRTGYSNQPQHF. CDR3 sequence (DNA): TGTGCCAGCAGTAGGACAGGGTATAGCAATCAGCCCCAGCATTTT.

The chain combines TRBV15 with TRBJ2-7, with 10 bases fitting TRBD1. Germline V gives CDR1 LNHNV, CDR2 YYDKDF (reference sequence). With V trimmed by 5 bases and J by 3 bases, 7 bases remained unmatched. This CDR3 comprises 15 residues. CDR3 in amino acids: CATSHRTGGLYEQYF. Here the CDR3 DNA reads TGTGCCACCAGCCACCGGACAGGGGGTCTCTACGAGCAGTACTTC.